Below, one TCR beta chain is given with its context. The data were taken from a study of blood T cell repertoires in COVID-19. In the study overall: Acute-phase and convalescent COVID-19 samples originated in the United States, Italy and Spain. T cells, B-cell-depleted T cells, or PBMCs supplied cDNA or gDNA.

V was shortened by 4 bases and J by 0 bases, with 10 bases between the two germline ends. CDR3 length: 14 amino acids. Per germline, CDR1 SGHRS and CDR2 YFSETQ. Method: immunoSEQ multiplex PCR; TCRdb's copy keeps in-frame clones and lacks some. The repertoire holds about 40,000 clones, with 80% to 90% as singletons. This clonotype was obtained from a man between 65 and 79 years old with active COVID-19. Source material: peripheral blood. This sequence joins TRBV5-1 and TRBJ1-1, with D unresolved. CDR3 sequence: CASSVTGLNTEAFF. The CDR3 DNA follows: TGCGCCAGCAGCGTCACTGGGCTGAACACTGAAGCTTTCTTT.